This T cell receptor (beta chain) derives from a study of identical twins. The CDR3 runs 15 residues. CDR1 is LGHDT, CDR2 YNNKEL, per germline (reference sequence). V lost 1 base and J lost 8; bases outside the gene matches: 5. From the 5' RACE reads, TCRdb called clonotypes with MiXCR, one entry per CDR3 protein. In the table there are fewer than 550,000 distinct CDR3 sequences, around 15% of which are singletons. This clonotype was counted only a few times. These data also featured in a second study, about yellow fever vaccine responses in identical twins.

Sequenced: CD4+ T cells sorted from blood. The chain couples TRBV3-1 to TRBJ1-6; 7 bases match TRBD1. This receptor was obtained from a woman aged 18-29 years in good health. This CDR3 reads CASSQGYRGDSPLHF. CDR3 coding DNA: TGTGCCAGCAGCCAAGGGTACAGGGGTGATTCACCCCTCCACTTT. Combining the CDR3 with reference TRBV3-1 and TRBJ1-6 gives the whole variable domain DTAVSQTPKYLVTQMGNDKSIKCEQNLGHDTMYWYKQDSKKFLKIMFSYNNKELIINETVPNRFSPKSPDKAHLNLHINSLELGDSAVYFCASSQGYRGDSPLHFGNGTRLTVT.